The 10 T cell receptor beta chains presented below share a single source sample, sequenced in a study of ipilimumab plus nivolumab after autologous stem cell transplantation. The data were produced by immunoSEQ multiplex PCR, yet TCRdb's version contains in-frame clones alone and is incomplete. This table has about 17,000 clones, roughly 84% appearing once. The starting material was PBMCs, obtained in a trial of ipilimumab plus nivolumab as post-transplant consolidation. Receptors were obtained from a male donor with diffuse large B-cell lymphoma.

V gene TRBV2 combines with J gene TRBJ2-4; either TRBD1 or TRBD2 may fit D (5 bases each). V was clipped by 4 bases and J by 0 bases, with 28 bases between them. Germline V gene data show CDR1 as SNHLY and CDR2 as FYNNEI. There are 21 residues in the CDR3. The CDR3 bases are TGTGCCAGCAGTGGGCCCCGTTCAGGATGGGACCAAGTTCTAGCCAAAAACATTCAGTACTTC. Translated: CASSGPRSGWDQVLAKNIQYF.

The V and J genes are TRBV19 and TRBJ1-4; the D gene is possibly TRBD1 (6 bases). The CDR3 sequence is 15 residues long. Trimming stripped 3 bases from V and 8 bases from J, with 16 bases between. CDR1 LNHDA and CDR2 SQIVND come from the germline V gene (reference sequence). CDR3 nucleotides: TGTGCCAGTAGTATCCTCGGGACACTCGGGGAAAAACTGTTTTTT. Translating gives CASSILGTLGEKLFF. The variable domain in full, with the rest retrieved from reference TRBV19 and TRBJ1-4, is DGGITQSPKYLFRKEGQNVTLSCEQNLNHDAMYWYRQDPGQGLRLIYYSQIVNDFQKGDIAEGYSVSREKKESFPLTVTSAQKNPTAFYLCASSILGTLGEKLFFGSGTQLSVL.

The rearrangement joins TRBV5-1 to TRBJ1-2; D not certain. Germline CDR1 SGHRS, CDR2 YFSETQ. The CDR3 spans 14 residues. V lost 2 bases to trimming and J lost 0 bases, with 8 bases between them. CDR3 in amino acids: CASSLSGSNYGYTF. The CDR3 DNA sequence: TGCGCCAGCAGCTTATCGGGATCTAACTATGGCTACACCTTC.

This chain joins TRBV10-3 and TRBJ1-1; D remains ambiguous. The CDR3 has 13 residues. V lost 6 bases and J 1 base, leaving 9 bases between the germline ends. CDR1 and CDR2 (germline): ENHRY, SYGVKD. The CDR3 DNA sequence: TGTGCCATCAGGTGGAGACGGAACACTGAAGCTTTCTTT. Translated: CAIRWRRNTEAFF.

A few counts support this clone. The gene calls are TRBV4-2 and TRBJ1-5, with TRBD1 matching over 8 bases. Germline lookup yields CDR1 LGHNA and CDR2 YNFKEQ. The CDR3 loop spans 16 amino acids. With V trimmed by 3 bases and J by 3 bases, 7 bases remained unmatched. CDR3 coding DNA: TGTGCCAGCAGCCAGAATGACAGGGGACCCAATCAGCCCCAGCATTTT. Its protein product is CASSQNDRGPNQPQHF.

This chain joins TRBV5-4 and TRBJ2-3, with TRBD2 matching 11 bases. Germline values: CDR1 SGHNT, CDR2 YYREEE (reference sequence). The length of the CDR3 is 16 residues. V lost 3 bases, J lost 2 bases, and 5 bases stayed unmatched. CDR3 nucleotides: TGTGCCAGCAGCTCCCGACTAGCGGGGTTCACAGATACGCAGTATTTT. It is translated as CASSSRLAGFTDTQYF.

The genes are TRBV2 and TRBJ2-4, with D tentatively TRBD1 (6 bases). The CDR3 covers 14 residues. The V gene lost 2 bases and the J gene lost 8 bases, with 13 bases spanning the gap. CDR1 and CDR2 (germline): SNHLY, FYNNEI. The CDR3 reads CASSETRGIYIQYF. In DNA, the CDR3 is TGTGCCAGCAGTGAAACGAGGGGGATATACATTCAGTACTTC.

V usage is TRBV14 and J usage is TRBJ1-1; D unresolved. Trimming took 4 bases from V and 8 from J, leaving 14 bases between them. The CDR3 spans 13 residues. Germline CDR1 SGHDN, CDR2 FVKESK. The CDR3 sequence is CASSRPWGGEAFF. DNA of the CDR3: TGTGCCAGCAGCCGTCCTTGGGGAGGGGAAGCTTTCTTT.

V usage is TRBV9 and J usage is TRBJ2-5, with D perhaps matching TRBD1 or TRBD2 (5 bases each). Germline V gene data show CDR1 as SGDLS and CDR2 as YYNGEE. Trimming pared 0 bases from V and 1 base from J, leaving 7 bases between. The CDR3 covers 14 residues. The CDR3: CASSVGDPQETQYF. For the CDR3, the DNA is TGTGCCAGCAGCGTAGGGGACCCCCAAGAGACCCAGTACTTC.

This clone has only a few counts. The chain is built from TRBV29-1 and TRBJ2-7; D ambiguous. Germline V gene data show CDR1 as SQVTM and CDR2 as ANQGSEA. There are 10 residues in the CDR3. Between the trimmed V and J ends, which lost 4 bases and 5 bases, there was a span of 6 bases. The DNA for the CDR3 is TGCAGCGTTGTCCAGCACGAGCAGTACTTC. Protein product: CSVVQHEQYF.